This T cell receptor (beta chain) is from a study of CD8 T cells in ankylosing spondylitis. Study-wide results and caveats: What appeared characteristic of ankylosing spondylitis blood was a TCR beta motif of 7 or 8 highly homologous variants. Reports say disease-linked clones showed up significantly more in matched ankylosing spondylitis synovial fluid.

The germline gives CDR1 MNHEY, CDR2 SVGEGT. After removal of 2 bases from V and 9 bases from J, the junction contained 4 bases not matched to a gene. CDR3 length equals 13 residues. Using its own MiXCR run on the 5' RACE reads, TCRdb lists one record per CDR3 protein. Of approximately 520,000 distinct CDR3 sequences in the sample, roughly 5% were seen once. In its sample, this clonotype was seen a few times. Its cognate antigen is unknown. Sequencing was performed on blood, either unsorted or a sorted T cell fraction (not recorded which). This clonotype was sampled from a male donor with ankylosing spondylitis. This rearrangement joins TRBV6-2 or TRBV6-3 to TRBJ2-7; 10 bases are a match to TRBD1. The CDR3 DNA follows: TGTGCCAGCAGTTACCGGGACAGGGGTTGGCAGTACTTC. Translation: CASSYRDRGWQYF.